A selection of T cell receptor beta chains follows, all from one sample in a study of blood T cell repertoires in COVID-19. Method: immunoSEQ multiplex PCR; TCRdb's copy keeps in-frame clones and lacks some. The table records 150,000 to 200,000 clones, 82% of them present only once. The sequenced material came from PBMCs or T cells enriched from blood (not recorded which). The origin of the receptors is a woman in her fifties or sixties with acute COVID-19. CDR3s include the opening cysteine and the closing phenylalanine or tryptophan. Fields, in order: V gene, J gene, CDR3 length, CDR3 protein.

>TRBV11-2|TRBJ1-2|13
CASSLRVVDGYTF
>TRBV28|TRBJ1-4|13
CASSSYGGRRLFF
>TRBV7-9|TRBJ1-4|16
CASSLAYEDEGEKLFF
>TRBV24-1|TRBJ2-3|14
CATKDRIETDTQYF
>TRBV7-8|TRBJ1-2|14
CASSERTGNYGYTF
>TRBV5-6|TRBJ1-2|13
CASSFRPIGGYTF
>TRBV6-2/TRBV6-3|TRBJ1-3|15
CASRPGTGGGNTIYF
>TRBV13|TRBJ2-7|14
CASSLPDSSYEQYF
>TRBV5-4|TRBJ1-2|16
CASSLKGGPSNYGYTF
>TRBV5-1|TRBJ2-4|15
CASSPEQVAKNIQYF
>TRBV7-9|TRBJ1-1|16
CASSLARTGPKAEAFF
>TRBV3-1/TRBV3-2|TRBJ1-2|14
CASSTNTGGSGYTF
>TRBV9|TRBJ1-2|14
CASTPGDTNYGYTF
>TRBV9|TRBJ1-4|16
CASSPLTGGGKEKLFF
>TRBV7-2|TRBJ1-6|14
CASSPLGASSPLHF
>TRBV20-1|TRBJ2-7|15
CSASKSGTSGYEQYF
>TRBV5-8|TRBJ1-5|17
CASSRRDRANSNQPQHF
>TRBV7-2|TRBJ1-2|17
CASSPRTEVFTNYGYTF
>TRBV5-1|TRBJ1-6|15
CASSLEGTSNSPLHF
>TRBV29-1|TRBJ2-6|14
CSVDPTAGANVLTF
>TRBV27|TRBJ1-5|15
CASSPGDTGNQPQHF
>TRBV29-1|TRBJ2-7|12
CSVGQGNSEQYF
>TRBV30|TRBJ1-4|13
CAWNPGQEEKLFF
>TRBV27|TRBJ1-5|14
CASGHGPGSQPQHF
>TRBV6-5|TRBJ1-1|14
CASSYFPGDTEAFF
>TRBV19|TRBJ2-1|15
CASSIGASPYNEQFF
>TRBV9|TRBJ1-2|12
CASSPRTGGNTF
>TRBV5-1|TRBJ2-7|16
CASSLRTSGRNPEQYF
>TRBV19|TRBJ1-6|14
CASSIEETVTPLHF
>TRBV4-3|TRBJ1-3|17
CASSQVNPGEWGNTIYF
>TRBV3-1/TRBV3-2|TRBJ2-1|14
CASSQGGWGGEEFF
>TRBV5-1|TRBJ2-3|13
CASSLGDPDTQYF
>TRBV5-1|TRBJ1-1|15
CASSTLQGADTEAFF
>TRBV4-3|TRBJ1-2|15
CASSPGQEVYYGYTF
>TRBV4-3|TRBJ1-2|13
CASSLTGGHGYTF
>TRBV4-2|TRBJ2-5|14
CASSQERGQETQYF
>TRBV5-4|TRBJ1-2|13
CASSWGGQGGYTF
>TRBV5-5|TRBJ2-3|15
CASRRMSGAADTQYF
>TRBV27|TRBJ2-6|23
CASSLLNWGAGTGTTSGANVLTF
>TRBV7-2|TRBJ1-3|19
CASSLWPPSTGEIGNTIYF
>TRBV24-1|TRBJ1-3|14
CATSDPLSGNTIYF
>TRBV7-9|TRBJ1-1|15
CASSLQGQMNTEAFF
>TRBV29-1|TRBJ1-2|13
CSVEQTGFYGYTF